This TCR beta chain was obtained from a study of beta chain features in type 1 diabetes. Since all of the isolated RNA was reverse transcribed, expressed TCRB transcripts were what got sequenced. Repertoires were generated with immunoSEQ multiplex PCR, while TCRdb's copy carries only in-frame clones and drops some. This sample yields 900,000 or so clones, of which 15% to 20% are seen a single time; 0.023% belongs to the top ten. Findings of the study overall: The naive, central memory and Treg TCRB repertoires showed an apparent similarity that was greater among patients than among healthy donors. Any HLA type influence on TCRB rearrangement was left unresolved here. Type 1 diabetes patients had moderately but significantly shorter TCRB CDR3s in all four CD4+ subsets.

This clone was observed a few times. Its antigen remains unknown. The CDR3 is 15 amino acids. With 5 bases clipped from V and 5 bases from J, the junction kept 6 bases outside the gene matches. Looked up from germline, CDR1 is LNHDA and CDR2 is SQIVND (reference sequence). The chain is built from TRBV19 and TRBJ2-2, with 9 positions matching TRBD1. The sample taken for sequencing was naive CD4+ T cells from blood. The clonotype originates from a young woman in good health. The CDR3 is CASSWGQGSTGELFF. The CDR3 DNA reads TGTGCCAGTAGTTGGGGACAGGGAAGTACCGGGGAGCTGTTTTTT.